This TCR beta chain was found in a study of cytomegalovirus exposure and HLA in healthy donors. Overall study findings and caveats: In a later analysis, TCR association rates varied by HLA locus: DRB1 most, HLA-C fewest. Cytomegalovirus-associated TCR beta chains were listed, numbering 150 to 200.

The germline gives CDR1 SGHTA, CDR2 FQGNSA. This CDR3 is built from 15 residues. With 60 Vbeta and 13 Jbeta primers, the PCR was carried out. The table came from immunoSEQ multiplex PCR; TCRdb's copy has only in-frame clones and leaves some out. The table includes about 170,000 clones, approximately 78% detected once. Details on this clone: What it recognizes is unknown.

The source is a young woman in good health and CMV-seronegative. Specimen: PBMCs. This chain links TRBV7-2 with TRBJ1-3, with D uncertain. The J call is doubtful: the DNA matches TRBJ2-2 better. In nucleotides, the CDR3 is TGTGCCAGCAGCTTAGGTCTTACAAACACCGGGGAGCTGTTTTTT. It encodes CASSLGLTNTGELFF.